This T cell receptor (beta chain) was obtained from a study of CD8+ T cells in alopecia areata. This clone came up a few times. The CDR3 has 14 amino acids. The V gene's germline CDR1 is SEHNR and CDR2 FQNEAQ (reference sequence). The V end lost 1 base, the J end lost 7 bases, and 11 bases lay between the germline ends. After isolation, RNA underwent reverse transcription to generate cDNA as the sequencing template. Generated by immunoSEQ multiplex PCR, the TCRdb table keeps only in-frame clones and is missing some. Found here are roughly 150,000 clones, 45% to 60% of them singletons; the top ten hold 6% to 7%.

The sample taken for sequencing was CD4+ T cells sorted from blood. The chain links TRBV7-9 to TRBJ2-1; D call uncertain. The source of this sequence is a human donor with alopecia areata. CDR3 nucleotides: TGTGCCAGCAGCTTAGTCATCTCTTTGAATGAGCAGTTCTTC. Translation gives CASSLVISLNEQFF.